Each of the 25 T cell receptor beta chains below was sequenced from the same sample in a study of monozygotic twins with inflammatory bowel disease. TCRdb re-called the 5' RACE reads; one entry per CDR3 protein, DNA not given. The sample holds 200,000 to 250,000 distinct CDR3 sequences. Sequenced: blood. Receptors were obtained from a human donor with ulcerative colitis or Crohn's disease, or a healthy co-twin of an affected twin (not recorded which).

The CDR3 loop is CASSYAQAGSYEQYF. The V and J genes are TRBV11-2 and TRBJ2-7; TCRdb reports TRBD1, a call that lacks DNA to check it against. This CDR3 region has 15 residues. In germline, CDR1 is SGHAT, CDR2 FQNNGV.

The V call is TRBV24-1, the J call TRBJ2-3. Germline lookup yields CDR1 KGHDR and CDR2 SFDVKD. The CDR3 has 12 amino acids. This CDR3 reads CATSDLQDTQYF.

The gene calls are TRBV5-5 and TRBJ1-5; TCRdb indicates TRBD1, and absent DNA this call remains unverified. Germline lookup yields CDR1 SGHKS and CDR2 YYEKEE (reference sequence). This CDR3 spans 14 amino acids. The CDR3 sequence is CASNLIIRDSPQHF.

J is TRBJ2-3 and V is TRBV20-1. The germline gives CDR1 DFQATT, CDR2 SNEGSKA (reference sequence). This CDR3 has 12 residues. Here the CDR3 reads CSAEKRTDTQYF.

The chain uses TRBV7-2 and TRBJ1-3; the TCRdb D gene call, TRBD1, has no DNA to confirm it. Germline V CDR1 and CDR2: SGHTA, FQGNSA. CDR3 length: 16 amino acids. The CDR3 region is CASSLGLTGAGNTIYF.

The V gene is TRBV6-6, the J gene TRBJ2-7; TCRdb gives TRBD1 as the D gene, but with no DNA this cannot be confirmed. CDR3 length: 14 amino acids. CDR1 is MNHNY and CDR2 is SVGAGI in the germline V gene (reference sequence). This CDR3 reads CASSYDRPPAEQYF.

The chain is built from TRBV7-9 and TRBJ1-2; as DNA is missing, the TRBD1 call by TCRdb cannot be tested. The CDR3 consists of 16 residues. Germline values: CDR1 SEHNR, CDR2 FQNEAQ (reference sequence). CDR3 in amino acids: CASSSEKNRGVNGYTF.

The genes are TRBV7-2 and TRBJ1-2; TCRdb designates TRBD1, a call that cannot be tested without DNA. Germline V gene lookup returns CDR1 SGHTA and CDR2 FQGNSA. This CDR3 is 14 amino acids long. CDR3 in amino acids: CASSPFPVARGYTF.

V and J are TRBV27 and TRBJ2-7; TCRdb lists TRBD2, though no DNA is available to test this call. From germline, CDR1 is MNHEY and CDR2 SMNVEV (reference sequence). The length of the CDR3 is 13 residues. This CDR3 is CASSPSLTYEQYF.

The chain employs TRBV25-1 and TRBJ2-3. The CDR3 extends over 13 amino acids. The germline V gene encodes CDR1 MGHDK and CDR2 SYGVNS. The CDR3 loop reads CASSELGTDTQYF.

V usage is TRBV7-2 and J usage is TRBJ2-3; there is no DNA to check the TCRdb D call of TRBD1. Germline lookup yields CDR1 SGHTA and CDR2 FQGNSA. This CDR3 contains 17 residues. The CDR3 region is CASSLSWTGGSTDTQYF.

The rearrangement joins TRBV6-2 or TRBV6-3 to TRBJ2-1. Germline CDR1 is MNHEY and CDR2 is SVGEGT. This CDR3 has 12 amino acids. The CDR3 reads CASSYSRGKQFF.

The genes are TRBV7-2 and TRBJ2-2. There are 11 residues in the CDR3. Germline values: CDR1 SGHTA, CDR2 FQGNSA. The CDR3: CASSPQWELFF.

The chain employs TRBV3-1 and TRBJ2-1; without DNA, the TCRdb call of TRBD2 cannot be checked. The CDR3 sequence is 18 residues long. The germline V gene has CDR1 LGHDT and CDR2 YNNKEL (reference sequence). The CDR3 sequence is CASSQVSSSGGTYNEQFF.

The gene calls are TRBV5-6 and TRBJ1-1. Germline CDR1 is SGHDT and CDR2 is YYEEEE. The CDR3 loop spans 12 amino acids. The CDR3 is CASSLMDTEAFF. Combining the CDR3 with reference TRBV5-6 and TRBJ1-1 gives the whole variable domain DAGVTQSPTHLIKTRGQQVTLRCSPKSGHDTVSWYQQALGQGPQFIFQYYEEEERQRGNFPDRFSGHQFPNYSSELNVNALLLGDSALYLCASSLMDTEAFFGQGTRLTVV.

J is TRBJ2-6 and V is TRBV7-3. Germline V gene data show CDR1 as SGHTA and CDR2 as FQGTGA. This CDR3 is 17 amino acids long. Here the CDR3 reads CASSFQALGSGANVLTF.

V gene TRBV20-1 combines with J gene TRBJ1-6. The germline gives CDR1 DFQATT, CDR2 SNEGSKA (reference sequence). This CDR3 contains 14 residues. The CDR3 sequence: CSARDGRDNSPLHF.

The chain uses TRBV6-2 or TRBV6-3 and TRBJ2-7; TCRdb selects TRBD2, and the lack of DNA leaves this call unchecked. The CDR3 loop spans 14 amino acids. Germline V gene lookup returns CDR1 MNHEY and CDR2 SVGEGT. CDR3 sequence: CASSLGAGVGEQYF.

According to its frequency, this clonotype is medium-sized. V and J are TRBV5-1 and TRBJ1-2; TCRdb proposes TRBD1, but this gene call is untestable without DNA. The V gene's germline CDR1 is SGHRS and CDR2 YFSETQ. The CDR3 is made up of 13 amino acids. This CDR3 reads CASSSQGREGYTF.

The V and J genes are TRBV11-2 and TRBJ2-5; lacking DNA, the TRBD2 call made by TCRdb goes unchecked. From germline, CDR1 is SGHAT and CDR2 FQNNGV. The CDR3 spans 18 residues. CDR3 in amino acids: CASSSLGLAGVRQETQYF.

The rearrangement joins TRBV4-2 to TRBJ1-5; TCRdb names TRBD1, which stays unverified in the absence of DNA. Germline V gives CDR1 LGHNA, CDR2 YNFKEQ. The CDR3 spans 17 residues. This CDR3 is CASSQEQGFYSNQPQHF.

The chain recombines TRBV7-2 with TRBJ2-7. This CDR3 comprises 15 residues. CDR1 and CDR2 (germline): SGHTA, FQGNSA. CDR3 sequence: CASSLGWNSFYEQYF.

The chain joins TRBV6-6 to TRBJ2-7. The CDR3 has 14 amino acids. Looked up from germline, CDR1 is MNHNY and CDR2 is SVGAGI (reference sequence). This chain's CDR3 is CASSFLATSSEQYF.

The J gene is TRBJ2-5, the V gene TRBV7-2; TCRdb designates TRBD1, a call that cannot be tested without DNA. The CDR3 is made up of 13 amino acids. The V gene's germline CDR1 is SGHTA and CDR2 FQGNSA. This chain's CDR3 is CASVPGSGETQYF.

The chain couples TRBV5-6 to TRBJ2-7; TCRdb selects TRBD1, and the lack of DNA leaves this call unchecked. The CDR3 loop spans 19 amino acids. Per germline, CDR1 SGHDT and CDR2 YYEEEE. CDR3 region: CASSFRYSAPRTIPYEQYF. The full variable domain, its missing parts supplied by reference TRBV5-6 and TRBJ2-7, is DAGVTQSPTHLIKTRGQQVTLRCSPKSGHDTVSWYQQALGQGPQFIFQYYEEEERQRGNFPDRFSGHQFPNYSSELNVNALLLGDSALYLCASSFRYSAPRTIPYEQYFGPGTRLTVT.